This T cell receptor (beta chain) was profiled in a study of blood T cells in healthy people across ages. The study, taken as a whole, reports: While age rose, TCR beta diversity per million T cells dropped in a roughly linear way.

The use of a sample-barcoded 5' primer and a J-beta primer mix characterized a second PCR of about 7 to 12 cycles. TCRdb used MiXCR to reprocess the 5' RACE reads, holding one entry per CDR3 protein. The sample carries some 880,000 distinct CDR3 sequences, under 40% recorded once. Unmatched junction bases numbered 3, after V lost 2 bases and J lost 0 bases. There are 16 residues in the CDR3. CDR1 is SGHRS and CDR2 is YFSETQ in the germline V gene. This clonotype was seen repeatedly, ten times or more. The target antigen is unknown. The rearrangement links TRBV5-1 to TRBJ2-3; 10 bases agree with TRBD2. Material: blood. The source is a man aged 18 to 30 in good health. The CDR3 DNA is TGCGCCAGCAGCTTTTCTAGCGGGGGCAGCACAGATACGCAGTATTTT. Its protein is CASSFSSGGSTDTQYF. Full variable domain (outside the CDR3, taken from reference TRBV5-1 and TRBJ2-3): KAGVTQTPRYLIKTRGQQVTLSCSPISGHRSVSWYQQTPGQGLQFLFEYFSETQRNKGNFPGRFSGRQFSNSRSEMNVSTLELGDSALYLCASSFSSGGSTDTQYFGPGTRLTVL.